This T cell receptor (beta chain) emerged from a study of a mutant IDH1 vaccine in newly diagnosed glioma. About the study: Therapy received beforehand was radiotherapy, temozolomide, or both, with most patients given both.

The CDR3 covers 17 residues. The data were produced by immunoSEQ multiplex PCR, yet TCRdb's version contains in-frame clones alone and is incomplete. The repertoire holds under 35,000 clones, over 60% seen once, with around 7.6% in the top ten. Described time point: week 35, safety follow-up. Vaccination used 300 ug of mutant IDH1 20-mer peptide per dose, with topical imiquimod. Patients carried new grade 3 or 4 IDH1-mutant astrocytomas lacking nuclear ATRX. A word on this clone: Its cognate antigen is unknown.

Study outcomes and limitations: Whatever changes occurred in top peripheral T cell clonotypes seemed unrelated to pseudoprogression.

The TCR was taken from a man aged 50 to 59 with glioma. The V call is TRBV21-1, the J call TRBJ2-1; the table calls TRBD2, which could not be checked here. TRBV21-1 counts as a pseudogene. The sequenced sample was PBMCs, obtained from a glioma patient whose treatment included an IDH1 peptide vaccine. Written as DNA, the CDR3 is TGTGCCAGCAGCAGTGGGAGGGAGGACTCCTCCTACAATGAGCAGTTCTTC. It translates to CASSSGREDSSYNEQFF.